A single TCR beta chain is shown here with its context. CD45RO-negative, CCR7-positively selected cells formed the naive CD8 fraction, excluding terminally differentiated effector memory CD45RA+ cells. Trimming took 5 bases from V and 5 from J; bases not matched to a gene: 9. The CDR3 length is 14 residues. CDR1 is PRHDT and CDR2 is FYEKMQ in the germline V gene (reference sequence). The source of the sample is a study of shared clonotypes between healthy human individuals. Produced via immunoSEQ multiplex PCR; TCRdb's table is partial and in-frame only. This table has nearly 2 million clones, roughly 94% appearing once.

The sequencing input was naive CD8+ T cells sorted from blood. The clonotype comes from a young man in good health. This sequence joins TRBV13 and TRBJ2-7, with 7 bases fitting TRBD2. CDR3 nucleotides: TGTGCCAGCAGCCACGGACTAGTGGCTAACGAGCAGTACTTC. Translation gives CASSHGLVANEQYF.